This TCR beta chain is from a study of control samples from healthy donors and cancer patients. Between the trimmed V and J ends, which lost 5 bases and 3 bases, there was a span of 8 bases. Germline V gene data show CDR1 as MNHEY and CDR2 as SVGAGI. The CDR3 sequence is 13 residues long. The repertoire was sequenced with immunoSEQ multiplex PCR; TCRdb's copy has only in-frame clones and lacks some. The data contain 100,000 to 150,000 clones, 80% to 95% of them singletons. This clonotype originated in a woman under 30 in good health. Sequencing input: blood. The V and J genes are TRBV6-5 and TRBJ1-5; weak D call: TRBD1 (5 bases). The CDR3 DNA is TGTGCCAGCAGTCCAGGGCTCAATCAGCCCCAGCATTTT. Encoded protein: CASSPGLNQPQHF.